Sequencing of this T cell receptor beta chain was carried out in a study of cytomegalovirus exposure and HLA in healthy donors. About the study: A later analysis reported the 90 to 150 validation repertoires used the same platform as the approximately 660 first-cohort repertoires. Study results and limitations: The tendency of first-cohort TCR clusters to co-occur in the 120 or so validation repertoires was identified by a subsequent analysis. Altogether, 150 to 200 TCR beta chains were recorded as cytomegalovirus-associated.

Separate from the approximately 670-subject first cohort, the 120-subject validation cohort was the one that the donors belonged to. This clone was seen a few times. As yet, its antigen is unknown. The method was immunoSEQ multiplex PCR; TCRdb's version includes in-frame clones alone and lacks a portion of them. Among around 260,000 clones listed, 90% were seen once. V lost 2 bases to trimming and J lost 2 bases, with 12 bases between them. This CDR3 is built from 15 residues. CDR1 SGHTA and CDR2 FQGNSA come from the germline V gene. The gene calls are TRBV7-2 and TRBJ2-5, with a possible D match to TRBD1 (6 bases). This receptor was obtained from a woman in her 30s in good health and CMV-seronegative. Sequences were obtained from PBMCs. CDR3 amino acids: CASSLFTGRQETQYF. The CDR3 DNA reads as TGTGCCAGCAGCTTATTCACAGGGCGTCAAGAGACCCAGTACTTC.